This TCR beta chain was identified during a study of blood T cell repertoires in COVID-19. Study-level information: The United States, Italy and Spain provided the acute and convalescent COVID-19 samples. T cells, B-cell-depleted T cells, or PBMCs provided the cDNA or gDNA that served as material.

J lost 0 bases, V lost 3 bases, and 10 bases had no gene match. Germline V gene sequence: CDR1 SGHTA, CDR2 FQGNSA. CDR3 length equals 18 residues. Under the authors' procedure: Amplifying reference gene primers gave estimates of nucleated cell counts. Clones were read by immunoSEQ multiplex PCR, and TCRdb kept only the in-frame ones, dropping some. V and J calls and clone size are copied from that table; D and trimming were computed from the DNA. The sample has fewer than 200,000 clones; roughly four fifths are singletons. The material sequenced was peripheral blood. The sequence was collected from a woman over 75 with acute or convalescent COVID-19. V and J are TRBV7-2 and TRBJ2-1; 8 nucleotides align to TRBD2. CDR3 nucleotides: TGTGCCAGCAGCTTGAGAGCGGGGGTTACGAGCTCCTACAATGAGCAGTTCTTC. Residues: CASSLRAGVTSSYNEQFF.